The entry below describes one T cell receptor beta chain. Profiling relied on immunoSEQ multiplex PCR, and the TCRdb table lists in-frame clones only, not all of them. Of about 65,000 clones in the sample, roughly 72% were seen once. Time point here: blood 2 weeks post-SBRT. The treatment is: 15 Gy SBRT to primary tumor, nephrectomy 4 weeks later. The data derive from a study of radiation and T cells in renal cell carcinoma. Study as a whole: Nephrectomy followed 15 Gy stereotactic body radiation by 4 weeks.

The sequence was collected from a man aged 60 to 75 with renal cell carcinoma. Material: blood, obtained from a patient whose treatment included radiotherapy and nephrectomy.

The CDR3 region is CASSLGGRLGYEQYV. CDR3 bases: TGTGCCAGCAGTTTAGGGGGCAGGCTGGGGTACGAGCAGTACGTC. The gene calls are TRBV28 and TRBJ2-7, with D tentatively TRBD1 (6 bases). Trimming removed 2 bases from V and 4 bases from J, with 15 bases in between. CDR1 is MDHEN and CDR2 is SYDVKM in the germline V gene. This CDR3 is built from 15 residues.